These 15 T cell receptor beta chains share one sample of origin, sequenced in a study of T cell responses to AZD1222 COVID-19 vaccine. The data were produced by immunoSEQ multiplex PCR, yet TCRdb's version contains in-frame clones alone and is incomplete. Of about 120,000 clones in the sample, roughly 86% were seen once. Sample: peripheral blood, taken 28 days after the second AZD1222 dose. Receptors were obtained from an adult who received the AZD1222 COVID-19 vaccine.

This clone was observed once. The DNA of the CDR3 is TGTGCCAGCAGTTCCTATAGGACAGGGGGGAGCGGGGAGCTGTTTTTT. Translating it yields CASSSYRTGGSGELFF. This sequence joins TRBV27 and TRBJ2-2; 10 bases line up with TRBD1. There are 16 residues in the CDR3. The germline V gene encodes CDR1 MNHEY and CDR2 SMNVEV (reference sequence). J gave up 7 bases and V 4 bases, and 9 bases lay outside the gene matches.

The chain is built from TRBV1 and TRBJ2-5; the table's D call, TRBD2, was not checked against the DNA. TRBV1 is a pseudogene. The CDR3 extends over 13 amino acids. CDR3 residues: CTSRPAGQETQYF. The CDR3 DNA sequence: TGCACCAGCAGACCAGCGGGGCAAGAGACCCAGTACTTC.

This sequence joins TRBV11-2 and TRBJ2-2; D possibly corresponds to TRBD1 (6 bases). The CDR3 has 15 residues. Germline V gives CDR1 SGHAT, CDR2 FQNNGV. Deletions cut 2 bases from V and 5 bases from J, with 12 bases between. CDR3 nucleotides: TGTGCCAGCAGCTTAACCAGGGGAAAAACCGGGGAGCTGTTTTTT. Its protein is CASSLTRGKTGELFF.

The chain joins TRBV25-1 to TRBJ1-5; 10 positions match TRBD1. The CDR3 extends over 14 amino acids. CDR1 is MGHDK, CDR2 SYGVNS, per germline. The V gene end was trimmed by 3 bases and the J gene end by 10 bases; junction bases not matched to a gene: 6. This chain's CDR3 is CASSDLTGGYPQHF. CDR3 nucleotide sequence: TGTGCCAGCAGTGATTTGACAGGGGGCTATCCCCAGCATTTT.

V is TRBV7-8 and J is TRBJ2-7, with 9 positions matching TRBD1. This CDR3 has 14 amino acids. Germline lookup yields CDR1 SGHVS and CDR2 FQNEAQ. The V and J ends lost 4 bases and 6 bases, in that order; junction bases with no gene match: 7. The CDR3, as DNA: TGTGCCAGCAGCTCCCCGACAGGGGGGACCGAGCAGTACTTC. Translating gives CASSSPTGGTEQYF.

The chain employs TRBV5-1 and TRBJ2-5; 13 nucleotides line up with TRBD2. The germline V gene encodes CDR1 SGHRS and CDR2 YFSETQ. This CDR3 contains 18 residues. Trimming removed 3 bases from V and 5 bases from J; junction bases left unmatched: 13. Here the CDR3 DNA reads TGCGCCAGCAGCTCCCGGACTAGCGGGGGAGGAGGAAGGGAGACCCAGTACTTC. This codes for CASSSRTSGGGGRETQYF.

The chain employs TRBV7-2 and TRBJ2-7; TRBD1 matches 7 bases. Unmatched junction bases numbered 10, after V lost 4 bases and J lost 7 bases. The CDR3 length is 14 residues. The germline V gene encodes CDR1 SGHTA and CDR2 FQGNSA. This CDR3 is CASSSDRVKLEQYF. The CDR3 DNA sequence: TGTGCCAGCAGCTCAGACAGGGTAAAGTTAGAGCAGTACTTC.

The rearrangement links TRBV29-1 to TRBJ1-4; TRBD1 agrees at 10 bases. The CDR3 runs 13 residues. Unmatched junction bases numbered 5, after V lost 6 bases and J lost 7 bases. CDR1 is SQVTM and CDR2 is ANQGSEA in the germline V gene. Here the CDR3 DNA reads TGCAGCGTCCGACAGGGGGCAAGTGAAAAACTGTTTTTT. Its protein product is CSVRQGASEKLFF.

The rearrangement uses TRBV2 and TRBJ1-5; D gene ambiguous. This CDR3 spans 12 amino acids. Trimming removed 6 bases at V and 7 bases at J, with 10 bases between. From germline, CDR1 is SNHLY and CDR2 FYNNEI. CDR3 nucleotides: TGTGCCAGCAGGTTTAATGGACAGCCCCAGCATTTT. Protein product: CASRFNGQPQHF.

The chain employs TRBV19 and TRBJ2-2; perhaps D is TRBD1 or TRBD2 (5 bases each). CDR3 size: 17 residues. V gave up 0 bases and J gave up 5 bases, with 16 bases separating them. CDR1 is LNHDA, CDR2 SQIVND, per germline (reference sequence). CDR3 DNA: TGTGCCAGTAGTATAGATCTCGGGGCGATGCGAACCGGGGAGCTGTTTTTT. As protein: CASSIDLGAMRTGELFF. Complete variable domain (other parts from reference TRBV19 and TRBJ2-2): DGGITQSPKYLFRKEGQNVTLSCEQNLNHDAMYWYRQDPGQGLRLIYYSQIVNDFQKGDIAEGYSVSREKKESFPLTVTSAQKNPTAFYLCASSIDLGAMRTGELFFGEGSRLTVL.

This clone came up a few times. The J gene is TRBJ2-7, the V gene TRBV12-3 or TRBV12-4, with D tentatively TRBD2 (5 bases). The CDR3 runs to 13 residues. V was trimmed by 3 bases and J by 4 bases, leaving 10 bases between them. CDR3 loop: CASSFGVLYEQYF. The CDR3 coding sequence is TGTGCCAGCAGTTTCGGGGTTCTTTACGAGCAGTACTTC.

The table lists this clone with a count of one. CDR3 residues: CASSRGGTNYGYTF. Here the CDR3 DNA reads TGTGCCAGCAGTCGGGGGGGGACGAACTATGGCTACACCTTC. The V gene is TRBV28, the J gene TRBJ1-2, with a possible D match to TRBD1 (5 bases). V lost 5 bases and J 2 bases, leaving 12 bases between the germline ends. The CDR3 consists of 14 residues. From germline, CDR1 is MDHEN and CDR2 SYDVKM.

This clone has only a few counts. The V gene is TRBV19, the J gene TRBJ1-2; the D gene is possibly TRBD1 (6 bases). V dropped 8 bases and J dropped 6 bases, with 13 bases sitting between them. CDR1 and CDR2 from the germline V gene are LNHDA and SQIVND (reference sequence). The CDR3 is 12 amino acids. The CDR3: CASQGGLNGYTF. In DNA, the CDR3 is TGTGCCAGTCAAGGGGGGCTGAATGGCTACACCTTC.

The rearrangement joins TRBV27 to TRBJ2-1; the match to TRBD2 covers 14 bases. The CDR3 contains 16 residues. V lost 2 bases and J lost 9; bases outside the gene matches: 6. Germline CDR1 is MNHEY and CDR2 is SMNVEV (reference sequence). CDR3 residues: CASSLRLAGGLGEQFF. CDR3 bases: TGTGCCAGCAGTTTAAGACTAGCGGGGGGGTTAGGTGAGCAGTTCTTC.

The rearrangement links TRBV3-1 (or the pseudogene TRBV3-2) to TRBJ2-3; D remains ambiguous. The CDR3 has 13 amino acids. Germline CDR1 reads LGHDT; CDR2 reads YNNKEL (reference sequence). The ends were cut back, 0 bases at V and 2 bases at J, with 3 bases in the middle. In nucleotides, the CDR3 is TGTGCCAGCAGCCAAGAGGCCACAGATACGCAGTATTTT. This codes for CASSQEATDTQYF.